A single sample gave rise to the 28 T cell receptor beta chains below, sequenced in a study of T cells after yellow fever vaccination. TCRdb used MiXCR to reprocess the 5' RACE reads, holding one entry per CDR3 protein. The data contain over 85,000 distinct CDR3 sequences, over 8% of them singletons. Specimen: CD8+ T cells not binding an NS4B(214-222) dextramer, sorted from PBMCs, collected less than 16 days after the first yellow fever vaccination. Source of these receptors: a man aged 18 to 35 who received the YFV17D yellow fever vaccine.

The chain combines TRBV6-5 with TRBJ2-5; TRBD1 matches 8 bases. The CDR3 has 15 amino acids. Germline trimming cut 1 base from V and 5 bases from J; bases unmatched to any gene: 6. Germline CDR1 is MNHEY and CDR2 is SVGAGI. The CDR3 sequence: CASSYFQGARETQYF. DNA of the CDR3: TGTGCCAGCAGTTACTTCCAGGGGGCGCGGGAGACCCAGTACTTC.

A few counts support this clonotype. The rearrangement links TRBV6-2 or TRBV6-3 to TRBJ1-1; D gene unclear. Trimming stripped 8 bases from V and 1 base from J, with 8 bases between. The CDR3 has 12 amino acids. The germline V gene has CDR1 MNHEY and CDR2 SVGEGT. CDR3 DNA: TGTGCCAGCGGTGGGCGGAACACTGAAGCTTTCTTT. This sequence encodes CASGGRNTEAFF.

The chain combines TRBV7-9 with TRBJ2-1; D might be TRBD1 or TRBD2, each matching 5 bases. The CDR3 has 17 residues. Germline V gene sequence: CDR1 SEHNR, CDR2 FQNEAQ (reference sequence). Trimming took 3 bases from V and 7 from J, leaving 22 bases between them. CDR3 region: CASSFIRGANFENEQFF. The CDR3 DNA reads as TGTGCCAGCAGCTTTATCCGGGGCGCAAACTTTGAGAATGAGCAGTTCTTC.

This chain joins TRBV12-3 or TRBV12-4 and TRBJ2-6; no reliable D call. With 4 bases removed from V and 0 bases from J, the gap between germline ends came to 7 bases. The CDR3 has 15 residues. In DNA form, the CDR3 reads TGTGCCAGCAGTTCATCTCCCTCTGGGGCCAACGTCCTGACTTTC. Its protein product is CASSSSPSGANVLTF.

The chain combines TRBV7-9 with TRBJ2-5; tentative D call: TRBD1 (5 bases). Germline V gene sequence: CDR1 SEHNR, CDR2 FQNEAQ (reference sequence). The V gene lost 1 base and the J gene lost 2 bases, with 14 bases spanning the gap. The CDR3 contains 16 residues. CDR3: CASSLVQDLNQETQYF. For the CDR3, the DNA is TGTGCCAGCAGCTTAGTACAGGACCTTAATCAAGAGACCCAGTACTTC.

The CDR3 DNA reads as TGCAGTGCTAGAGACCCGGGCGGGGAAGAGACCCAGTACTTC. This encodes CSARDPGGEETQYF. This rearrangement joins TRBV20-1 to TRBJ2-5; TRBD2 might be the D (6 bases). The V and J ends lost 0 bases and 3 bases respectively, with 11 bases between them. Germline loops: CDR1 DFQATT, CDR2 SNEGSKA (reference sequence). There are 14 residues in the CDR3.

The V call is TRBV15, the J call TRBJ2-1, with unresolved D. This CDR3 contains 12 residues. Germline V CDR1 and CDR2: LNHNV, YYDKDF (reference sequence). The ends were cut back, 5 bases at V and 2 bases at J, with 4 bases in the middle. The CDR3 reads CATSLPYNEQFF. The CDR3 DNA sequence: TGTGCCACCAGCCTCCCCTACAATGAGCAGTTCTTC.

This clonotype was detected many times. V and J are TRBV30 and TRBJ1-1, with D unresolved. CDR1 GTSNPN and CDR2 SVGIG come from the germline V gene (reference sequence). CDR3 length: 12 amino acids. Trimming took off 5 bases at V and 5 bases at J, with 12 bases between the two ends. The CDR3 bases are TGTGCCTGGGATGAGGGTCGGACTGAAGCTTTCTTT. Encoded protein: CAWDEGRTEAFF.

This clonotype was detected only a few times. This rearrangement joins TRBV12-3 or TRBV12-4 to TRBJ1-1; D gene uncertain. CDR3 length: 11 amino acids. V lost 6 bases to trimming and J lost 7 bases, with 9 bases between them. The CDR3 reads CASRNGLEAFF. For the CDR3, the DNA is TGTGCCAGCAGAAACGGTCTTGAAGCTTTCTTT.

This chain uses TRBV6-2 or TRBV6-3 with TRBJ2-1, with D maybe TRBD2 (6 bases). Trimming removed 0 bases from V and 8 bases from J, with 11 bases in between. This CDR3 region has 14 residues. Germline lookup yields CDR1 MNHEY and CDR2 SVGEGT. The CDR3 DNA is TGTGCCAGCAGTTACTCGGCTAGCGTCCATGAGCAGTTCTTC. Its translation: CASSYSASVHEQFF.

The rearrangement joins TRBV6-1 to TRBJ1-3; TRBD1 matches at 7 bases. The CDR3 is made up of 16 amino acids. The trim removed 11 bases at V and 1 base at J, leaving 14 bases unmatched. CDR1 MNHNS and CDR2 SASEGT come from the germline V gene. The CDR3 nucleotides are TGTGCCGTCGCCCCAGGGACAGAATCTTCTGGAAACACCATATATTTT. This codes for CAVAPGTESSGNTIYF.

The V and J genes are TRBV6-5 and TRBJ1-1; D is undetermined. V lost 3 bases and J lost 7, with 12 bases in between. The CDR3 runs to 13 residues. The germline gives CDR1 MNHEY, CDR2 SVGAGI. The CDR3 DNA is TGTGCCAGCAGTTATTCCGACACCTTTGAAGCTTTCTTT. Amino acids: CASSYSDTFEAFF.

The chain carries TRBV7-9 and TRBJ1-2; no reliable D call. V was shortened by 0 bases and J by 8 bases, with 16 bases between the two germline ends. CDR3 length equals 15 residues. Germline V gene data show CDR1 as SEHNR and CDR2 as FQNEAQ (reference sequence). Here the CDR3 reads CASSLAFDPWRGYTF. As DNA, the CDR3 is TGTGCCAGCAGCTTAGCGTTCGATCCCTGGCGCGGCTACACCTTC.

This CDR3 is CASSPRTVGTEAFF. CDR3 sequence (DNA): TGTGCCAGCAGCCCTAGGACGGTGGGGACTGAAGCTTTCTTT. The chain joins TRBV5-4 to TRBJ1-1; D remains ambiguous. CDR1 and CDR2 from the germline V gene are SGHNT and YYREEE (reference sequence). The CDR3 has 14 residues. Trimming took 4 bases from V and 5 from J, leaving 15 bases between them. Using reference TRBV5-4 and TRBJ1-1 for the parts outside the CDR3, the full variable domain is ETGVTQSPTHLIKTRGQQVTLRCSSQSGHNTVSWYQQALGQGPQFIFQYYREEENGRGNFPPRFSGLQFPNYSSELNVNALELDDSALYLCASSPRTVGTEAFFGQGTRLTVV.

This clonotype was counted at least ten times. The chain has TRBV3-1 and TRBJ2-5; a weak D match, TRBD2 (6 bases). The CDR3 loop spans 15 amino acids. Germline V CDR1 and CDR2: LGHDT, YNNKEL (reference sequence). Deletions cut 4 bases from V and 1 base from J, with 13 bases between. CDR3 DNA: TGTGCCAGCAGCCCAAGCGGAGGGACCCAAGAGACCCAGTACTTC. Translated, it gives CASSPSGGTQETQYF.

This rearrangement joins TRBV7-9 to TRBJ1-3; D uncertain. Germline V lookup: CDR1 SEHNR, CDR2 FQNEAQ (reference sequence). The CDR3 is 15 residues long. Trimming pared 1 base from V and 0 bases from J, leaving 7 bases between. The CDR3 loop reads CASSLVAISGNTIYF. The DNA for the CDR3 is TGTGCCAGCAGCTTAGTGGCCATCTCTGGAAACACCATATATTTT.

There are many counts of this clonotype. The genes are TRBV15 and TRBJ2-5; D not certain. Germline assignment: CDR1 LNHNV and CDR2 YYDKDF (reference sequence). V was trimmed by 5 bases and J by 3 bases, leaving 10 bases between them. The CDR3 sequence is 13 residues long. CDR3 loop: CATSSLSKETQYF. Written as DNA, the CDR3 is TGTGCCACCAGCTCCCTGTCCAAAGAGACCCAGTACTTC.

The chain couples TRBV6-2 or TRBV6-3 to TRBJ2-2, with D perhaps matching TRBD1 (5 bases). Trimming cost V 2 bases and J 0 bases, with 7 bases left between them. This CDR3 contains 15 residues. Germline V gives CDR1 MNHEY, CDR2 SVGEGT. CDR3 region: CASSYVTANTGELFF. DNA for the CDR3: TGTGCCAGCAGTTACGTGACAGCGAACACCGGGGAGCTGTTTTTT.

The chain joins TRBV7-2 to TRBJ1-1; D not resolved. CDR1 and CDR2 (germline): SGHTA, FQGNSA. V was shortened by 4 bases and J by 6 bases, with 15 bases between the two germline ends. This CDR3 is built from 14 residues. CDR3 coding DNA: TGTGCCAGCAGCTCCCTCTTGTCTGCGGCTGAAGCTTTCTTT. Translating gives CASSSLLSAAEAFF.

The chain links TRBV5-5 to TRBJ1-1; D gene unclear. In germline, CDR1 is SGHKS, CDR2 YYEKEE (reference sequence). Trimming took off 4 bases at V and 0 bases at J, with 10 bases between the two ends. This CDR3 spans 14 amino acids. The DNA of the CDR3 is TGTGCCAGCAGCAGACGGCCCATGAACACTGAAGCTTTCTTT. It is translated as CASSRRPMNTEAFF. The full variable domain, its missing parts supplied by reference TRBV5-5 and TRBJ1-1, is DAGVTQSPTHLIKTRGQQVTLRCSPISGHKSVSWYQQVLGQGPQFIFQYYEKEERGRGNFPDRFSARQFPNYSSELNVNALLLGDSALYLCASSRRPMNTEAFFGQGTRLTVV.

About this clonotype itself: At one end, the junction sequence differs from germline, possibly due to a read error. The chain couples TRBV7-9 to TRBJ2-7; D ambiguous. The germline V gene encodes CDR1 SEHNR and CDR2 FQNEAQ (reference sequence). The CDR3 is 12 amino acids. This CDR3 is CASSWLGDEQNF. The CDR3 coding sequence is TGTGCCAGCAGCTGGCTAGGCGACGAGCAGAACTTC.

This clonotype was observed a handful of times. The chain couples TRBV4-3 to TRBJ2-5; the D gene is possibly TRBD1 (6 bases). Germline CDR1 reads LGHNA; CDR2 reads YSLEER. The length of the CDR3 is 15 residues. V was clipped by 1 base and J by 5 bases, with 14 bases between them. This CDR3 reads CASSQAPDSSETQYF. The CDR3, as DNA: TGCGCCAGCAGCCAAGCCCCGGACAGCTCGGAGACCCAGTACTTC.

The genes are TRBV7-9 and TRBJ1-2; 9 nucleotides align to TRBD1. This CDR3 is 15 amino acids long. V was pared by 5 bases and J by 4 bases, with 8 bases of the junction left unmatched. Looked up from germline, CDR1 is SEHNR and CDR2 is FQNEAQ (reference sequence). Written as DNA, the CDR3 is TGTGCCAGCAGCAACTCCGGGACAGGGCGCTATGGCTACACCTTC. Translated, it gives CASSNSGTGRYGYTF. The entire variable domain, with the rest obtained from reference TRBV7-9 and TRBJ1-2, is as follows: DTGVSQNPRHKITKRGQNVTFRCDPISEHNRLYWYRQTLGQGPEFLTYFQNEAQLEKSRLLSDRFSAERPKGSFSTLEIQRTEQGDSAMYLCASSNSGTGRYGYTFGSGTRLTVV.

This clonotype has only a few counts. The V gene is TRBV2, the J gene TRBJ2-3; D unclear. Deletions cut 9 bases from V and 7 bases from J, with 17 bases between. The CDR3 spans 13 residues. Germline lookup yields CDR1 SNHLY and CDR2 FYNNEI. DNA of the CDR3: TGTGCCAGTCAAACAAGGGCCCAAAATACGCAGTATTTT. It codes for CASQTRAQNTQYF.

This clonotype has only a few counts. The chain recombines TRBV27 with TRBJ1-1, with D possibly being TRBD1 (5 bases). Germline-derived CDR1 and CDR2 are MNHEY and SMNVEV (reference sequence). V was shortened by 6 bases and J by 4 bases, with 12 bases between the two germline ends. The CDR3 has 13 amino acids. CDR3 in amino acids: CASRQQVFTEAFF. As DNA, the CDR3 is TGTGCCAGCAGGCAACAGGTTTTCACTGAAGCTTTCTTT.

This sequence joins TRBV7-2 and TRBJ2-7; either TRBD1 or TRBD2 may supply D (5 bases each). Trimming shortened V by 4 bases and J by 2 bases, and 15 bases separated the two germline ends. Germline assignment: CDR1 SGHTA and CDR2 FQGNSA. The CDR3 totals 15 residues. The CDR3 bases are TGTGCCAGCAGCTCTGATCTTGGGGGAGCCTACGAGCAGTACGTC. This gives the protein CASSSDLGGAYEQYV.

This clonotype was recorded a few times. This chain connects TRBV4-1 to TRBJ1-1; D is unclear. CDR1 and CDR2 from the germline V gene are MGHRA and YSYEKL. V was cut by 3 bases and J by 1 base, with 12 bases left in between. The CDR3 sequence is 15 residues long. CDR3 sequence: CASSHDKWRNTEAFF. The CDR3 DNA follows: TGCGCCAGCAGCCACGATAAATGGAGGAACACTGAAGCTTTCTTT.

This clonotype has a handful of counts. The chain carries TRBV29-1 and TRBJ1-2, with D perhaps matching TRBD1 (6 bases). The CDR3 totals 13 residues. The germline V gene encodes CDR1 SQVTM and CDR2 ANQGSEA. The germline V and J ends were trimmed by 7 bases and 10 bases, with 22 bases remaining between them. CDR3 amino acids: CSGDSSGGHPYTF. DNA of the CDR3: TGCAGCGGAGATAGTTCTGGGGGCCACCCCTACACCTTC.